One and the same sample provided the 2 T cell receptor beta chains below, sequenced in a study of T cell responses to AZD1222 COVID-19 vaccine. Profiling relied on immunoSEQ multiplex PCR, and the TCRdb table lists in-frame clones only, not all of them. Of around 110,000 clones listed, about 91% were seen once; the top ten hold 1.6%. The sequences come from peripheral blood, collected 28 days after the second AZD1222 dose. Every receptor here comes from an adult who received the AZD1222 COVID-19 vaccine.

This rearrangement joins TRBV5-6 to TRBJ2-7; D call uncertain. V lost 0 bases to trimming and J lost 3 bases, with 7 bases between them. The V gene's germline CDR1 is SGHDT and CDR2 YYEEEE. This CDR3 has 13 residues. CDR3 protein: CASSLDGYYEQYF. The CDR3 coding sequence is TGTGCCAGCAGCTTGGACGGATACTACGAGCAGTACTTC.

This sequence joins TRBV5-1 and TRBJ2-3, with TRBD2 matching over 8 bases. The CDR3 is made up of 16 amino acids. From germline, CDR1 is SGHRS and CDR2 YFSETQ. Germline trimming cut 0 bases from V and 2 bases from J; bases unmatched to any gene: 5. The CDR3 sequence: CASSLEIAGTTDTQYF. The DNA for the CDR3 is TGCGCCAGCAGCTTGGAAATAGCGGGGACCACAGATACGCAGTATTTT.